This T cell receptor beta chain was identified in a study of blood T cell repertoires in COVID-19. Study information: Specimens from acute and convalescent COVID-19 originated in the United States, Italy and Spain. T cells, B-cell-depleted T cells, or PBMCs supplied cDNA or gDNA.

Per the study methods: Amplification from reference gene primers served as the basis for estimated nucleated cell counts. Profiling relied on immunoSEQ multiplex PCR, and the TCRdb table lists in-frame clones only, not all of them. V and J calls and clone size follow that table, whereas D and trimming were derived from the DNA. The table shows 250,000 to 350,000 clones, with 89% occurring only once. Trimming pared 3 bases from V and 4 bases from J, leaving 11 bases between. Germline CDR1 reads SGDLS; CDR2 reads YYNGEE. The CDR3 length is 13 residues. The genes are TRBV9 and TRBJ2-7, with D possibly being TRBD2 (6 bases). Sequencing was carried out using peripheral blood. This TCR derives from a woman between 40 and 55 years old who had recovered from COVID-19. Here the CDR3 DNA reads TGTGCCAGCAGCGAGCCTGGGGGGTACGAGCAGTACTTC. Encoded protein: CASSEPGGYEQYF. The variable domain in full, completed from reference TRBV9 and TRBJ2-7, reads DSGVTQTPKHLITATGQRVTLRCSPRSGDLSVYWYQQSLDQGLQFLIQYYNGEERAKGNILERFSAQQFPDLHSELNLSSLELGDSALYFCASSEPGGYEQYFGPGTRLTVT.